The subject of this entry is one T cell receptor beta chain. Its antigen is unidentified. V gave up 1 base and J gave up 3 bases, with 18 bases separating them. The CDR3 length is 17 residues. CDR1 and CDR2 from the germline V gene are SGHAT and FQNNGV. These data are taken from a study of T cells after yellow fever vaccination. For the study at large: SMART-Seq v4 Ultra Low Input served to prepare low-cell-number fractions. Findings and limits, study-wide: It was a weaker secondary response, yet one that peaked faster, at day 5 versus 15.

Universal primer sites and UMIs were introduced during 5'RACE template-switching synthesis of TCR cDNA. TCRdb reprocessed the 5' RACE reads via MiXCR and lists one record per CDR3 protein. Found here are about 340,000 distinct CDR3 sequences, approximately 3.9% of them singletons; the top ten hold 24%. Sample: PBMCs, taken 5 days after the yellow fever booster vaccination. This TCR came from a man aged 18-30 years who received the YFV17D yellow fever vaccine. The V gene is TRBV11-2, the J gene TRBJ1-1, with D maybe TRBD1 (6 bases). The DNA of the CDR3 is TGTGCCAGCAGCTTAGGGGTATCGGGGGGCAGGTACACTGAAGCTTTCTTT. Translated: CASSLGVSGGRYTEAFF.